This T cell receptor (beta chain) was recorded in a study of T-cell memory formation after mild COVID-19. Study results and limitations: Pre-infection memory carried some responding clones, suggesting that cross-reactive memory joined.

From the 5' RACE reads, TCRdb called clonotypes with MiXCR, one entry per CDR3 protein. The sample holds roughly 150,000 distinct CDR3 sequences; around 15% are singletons and the top ten take 13% to 15%. On this clonotype: As yet, its antigen is unknown.

This CDR3 has 12 residues. Per the germline V gene, CDR1 is KGHDR and CDR2 is SFDVKD. Trimming cost V 3 bases and J 3 bases, with 5 bases left between them. The sequenced material came from PBMCs or a T cell subset sorted from them (not recorded which). The clonotype comes from an adult woman who had mild COVID-19 (a few samples of this study predate the infection). Cell type and time point are not known. V gene TRBV24-1 combines with J gene TRBJ2-7, with D uncertain. The DNA of the CDR3 is TGTGCCACCAGTGATAGCCGCTACGAGCAGTACTTC. Translated: CATSDSRYEQYF.